This record covers a single T cell receptor (beta chain). Antigen specificity is unknown. The PCR employed 60 Vbeta primers together with 13 Jbeta primers. In the original analysis: Some 80 million unique TCR beta chains, 10 million to 14 million shared, were counted in a later analysis. The protocol was immunoSEQ multiplex PCR, while the TCRdb copy is restricted to in-frame clones and leaves out a portion. The V and J calls and clone size come from that table; D and trimming were worked out from the DNA. The data contain 190,000 or so clones, roughly four fifths of them singletons. This entry comes from a study of cytomegalovirus exposure and HLA in healthy donors. Findings of the study overall: In vitro confirmation showed three CMV-associated chains to be CMV antigen specific.

Germline CDR1 is MNHNY and CDR2 is SVGAGI (reference sequence). The length of the CDR3 is 15 residues. Trimming stripped 6 bases from V and 2 bases from J, with 16 bases between. The TCR originated in a boy aged 2 to 9 in good health and CMV-seronegative. Sequenced input: PBMCs. This chain connects TRBV6-6 to TRBJ2-5; D is possibly TRBD2 (6 bases). CDR3 region: CASRYRDGLQETQYF. The CDR3 nucleotides are TGTGCCAGCAGGTACCGGGACGGACTACAAGAGACCCAGTACTTC.